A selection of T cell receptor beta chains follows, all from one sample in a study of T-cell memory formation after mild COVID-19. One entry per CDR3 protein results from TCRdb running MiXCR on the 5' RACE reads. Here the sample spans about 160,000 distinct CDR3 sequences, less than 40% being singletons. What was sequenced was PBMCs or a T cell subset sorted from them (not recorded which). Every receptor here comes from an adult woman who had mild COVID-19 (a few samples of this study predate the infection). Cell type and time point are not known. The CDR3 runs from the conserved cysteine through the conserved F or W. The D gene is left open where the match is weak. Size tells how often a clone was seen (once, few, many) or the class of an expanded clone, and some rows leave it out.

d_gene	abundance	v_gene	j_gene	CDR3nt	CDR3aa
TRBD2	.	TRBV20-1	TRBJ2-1	TGCAGTGCTAGAGATCGCCGGACTAGCGGGAGGGCCGATGAGCAGTTCTTC	CSARDRRTSGRADEQFF
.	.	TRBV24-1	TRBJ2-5	TGTGCCACCAGTGATTTGCCGGGCGGGGAGACCCAGTACTTC	CATSDLPGGETQYF
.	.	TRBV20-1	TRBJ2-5	TGCAGTGCCAGGTGGGGCCAGCAAGAGACCCAGTACTTC	CSARWGQQETQYF
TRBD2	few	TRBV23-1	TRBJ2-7	TGCGCCAGCAGTCAGGGCGGGGGGAGCCCCTACGAGCAGTACTTC	CASSQGGGSPYEQYF
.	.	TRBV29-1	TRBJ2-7	TGCAGCGTTGCGTGGGGCGGGGAGAACTACGAGCAGTACTTC	CSVAWGGENYEQYF
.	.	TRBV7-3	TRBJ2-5	TGTGCCAGCAGCACCGGACCCAACCAAGAGACCCAGTACTTC	CASSTGPNQETQYF
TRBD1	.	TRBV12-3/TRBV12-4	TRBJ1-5	TGTGCCAGCAGTTCCAGGACAGGGTTTGGCAATCAGCCCCAGCATTTT	CASSSRTGFGNQPQHF
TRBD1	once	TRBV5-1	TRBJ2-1	TGCGCCAGCAGCTTAACAGGGGTAGATGAGCAGTTCTTC	CASSLTGVDEQFF
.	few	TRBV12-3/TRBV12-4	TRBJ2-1	TGTGCCAGCAGTCTCCGATTCTACAATGAGCAGTTCTTC	CASSLRFYNEQFF
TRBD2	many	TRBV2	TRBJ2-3	TGTGCCAGCAGTGAGGGGAATAGCGGGTTAAGGTATTTT	CASSEGNSGLRYF
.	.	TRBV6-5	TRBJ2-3	TGTGCCAGCAGTTACTCGGTCACGGGGAGCACAGATACGCAGTATTTT	CASSYSVTGSTDTQYF
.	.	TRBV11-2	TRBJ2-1	TGTGCCAGCCTCATGGGGGGCAATGAGCAGTTCTTC	CASLMGGNEQFF
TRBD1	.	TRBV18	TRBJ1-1	TGTGCCAGCTCACCAGGGACAGGGTTATCGGCTGAAGCTTTCTTT	CASSPGTGLSAEAFF
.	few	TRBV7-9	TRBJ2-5	TGTGCCAGCAGCTTGCCCTCCCCGTGGGAGACCCAGTACTTC	CASSLPSPWETQYF
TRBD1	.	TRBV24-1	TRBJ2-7	TGTGCCACCAGTGGGCAGGGGGACTACGAGCAGTACTTC	CATSGQGDYEQYF
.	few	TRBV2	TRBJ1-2	TGTGCCAGCTTGCCTCGCAGAATGAACTATGGCTACACCTTC	CASLPRRMNYGYTF
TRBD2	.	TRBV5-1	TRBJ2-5	TGCGCCAGCAGCCTTAGCGGGGTCCAAGAGACCCAGTACTTC	CASSLSGVQETQYF
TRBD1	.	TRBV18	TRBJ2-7	TGTGCCAGCTCACCTACCAGACAGGGGGTTGACGAGCAGTACTTC	CASSPTRQGVDEQYF
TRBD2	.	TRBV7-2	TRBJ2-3	TGTGCCAGCACGTTAATGGCTAGCGGGGGGGCAGATACGCAGTATTTT	CASTLMASGGADTQYF
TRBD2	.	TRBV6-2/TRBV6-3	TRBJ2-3	TGTGCCAGCAGTTATCTTGGGACTAGCGGGAGAGCAGATACGCAGTATTTT	CASSYLGTSGRADTQYF
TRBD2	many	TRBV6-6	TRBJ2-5	TGTGCCAGCAGTTACGCCGGGACTAATCAAGAGACCCAGTACTTC	CASSYAGTNQETQYF
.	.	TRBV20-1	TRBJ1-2	TGCAGTGCTAGAGAGGGGTGGGAGTCACAGGGCTACACCTTC	CSAREGWESQGYTF
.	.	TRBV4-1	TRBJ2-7	TGCGCCAGCAGCCCGACTAGGGGGACCTACGAGCAGTACTTC	CASSPTRGTYEQYF
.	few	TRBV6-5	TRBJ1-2	TGTGCCAGCAGTTACGATCAGGGGTGGGTGAACTACACCTTC	CASSYDQGWVNYTF
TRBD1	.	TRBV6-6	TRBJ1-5	TGTGCCAGCGCTTACAGGGGTACAAATCAGCCCCAGCATTTT	CASAYRGTNQPQHF
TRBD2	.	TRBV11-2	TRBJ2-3	TGTGCCAGCAGCGCTGGACTAGCGGGAGTAGATACGCAGTATTTT	CASSAGLAGVDTQYF
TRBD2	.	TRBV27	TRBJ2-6	TGTGCCAGCCTACCGTCGGCGGGAGCTGGGGCCAACGTCCTGACTTTC	CASLPSAGAGANVLTF
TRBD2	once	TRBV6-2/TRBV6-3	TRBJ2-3	TGTGCCAGCAGTTACTTCACCTTAGCGGGAGCGGCAGATACGCAGTATTTT	CASSYFTLAGAADTQYF
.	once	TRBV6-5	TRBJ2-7	TGTGCCAGTTCAAGATACAGGGACTCCTACGAGCAGTACTTC	CASSRYRDSYEQYF
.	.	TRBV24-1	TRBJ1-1	TGTGCCACCAGTGATTTTTTTGGCGGGACCGAGGGAGCTTTCTTT	CATSDFFGGTEGAFF
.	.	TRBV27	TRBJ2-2	TGTGCCAGCAGTTTTGACGCGAACACCGGGGAGCTGTTTTTT	CASSFDANTGELFF
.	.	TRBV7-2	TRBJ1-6	TGTGCCAGCAGCTCGCCCCGTGGGGCCCTCCACTTT	CASSSPRGALHF
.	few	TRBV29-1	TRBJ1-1	TGCAGCTCAGGACACCTGAACACTGAAGCTTTCTTT	CSSGHLNTEAFF
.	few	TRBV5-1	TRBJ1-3	TGCGCCAGCAGTAATGGGGCTGCTGGAAACACCATATATTTT	CASSNGAAGNTIYF
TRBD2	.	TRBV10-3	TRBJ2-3	TGTGCCATCAGCGGAGCGGGGGGAATCACAGATACGCAGTATTTT	CAISGAGGITDTQYF
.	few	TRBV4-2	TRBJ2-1	TGTGCCAGCAGCCAAGGGGGATCGACCGAAGGGAAACAGTTCTTC	CASSQGGSTEGKQFF
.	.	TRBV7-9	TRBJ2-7	TGTGCCAGCAGCGGGGGGCCGGGTGCCGTTTGGGACGAGCAGTACTTC	CASSGGPGAVWDEQYF
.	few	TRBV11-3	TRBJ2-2	TGTGCCAGCAGCCAAGGGCTAGCACGCACCGGGGAGCTGTTTTTT	CASSQGLARTGELFF
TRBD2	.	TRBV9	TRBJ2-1	TGTGCCAGCAGCGTAAGCGGGAGTGCAGCCAATGAGCAGTTCTTC	CASSVSGSAANEQFF
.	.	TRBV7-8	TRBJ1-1	TGTGCCAGCAGCCCCCGTGGCCCAGGAAAGTGGTCTGAAGCTTTCTTT	CASSPRGPGKWSEAFF
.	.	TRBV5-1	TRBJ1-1	TGCGCCAGCAGCTTGGGACGGCTGAACACTGAAGCTTTCTTT	CASSLGRLNTEAFF
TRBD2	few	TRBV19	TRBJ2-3	TGTGCCAGTAGCGGGAGGGAACGAGATACGCAGTATTTT	CASSGRERDTQYF
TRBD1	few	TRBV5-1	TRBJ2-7	TGCGCCACCACTCCCGGGACAGGCGACAGCGAGCAGTACTTC	CATTPGTGDSEQYF
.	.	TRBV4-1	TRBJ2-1	TGCGCCAGCAGCGGACCGTCTGGGCGGGGTCGGTTCTTC	CASSGPSGRGRFF
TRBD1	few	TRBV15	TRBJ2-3	TGTGCCACCAGCACCGCAACAGGGGAAGGTAGAGATACGCAGTATTTT	CATSTATGEGRDTQYF